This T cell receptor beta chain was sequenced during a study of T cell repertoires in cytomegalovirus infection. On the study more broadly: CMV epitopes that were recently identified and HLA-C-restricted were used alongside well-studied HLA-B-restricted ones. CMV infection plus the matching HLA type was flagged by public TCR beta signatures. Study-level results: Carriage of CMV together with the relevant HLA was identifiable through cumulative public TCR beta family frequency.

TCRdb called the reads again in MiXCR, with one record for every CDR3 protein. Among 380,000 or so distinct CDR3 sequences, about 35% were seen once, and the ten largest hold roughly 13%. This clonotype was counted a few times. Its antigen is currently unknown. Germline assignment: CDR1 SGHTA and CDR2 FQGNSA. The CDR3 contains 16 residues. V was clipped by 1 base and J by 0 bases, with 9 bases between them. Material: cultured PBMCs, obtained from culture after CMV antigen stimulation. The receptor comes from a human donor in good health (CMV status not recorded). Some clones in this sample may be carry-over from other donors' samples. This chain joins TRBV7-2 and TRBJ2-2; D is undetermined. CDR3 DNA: TGTGCCAGCAGCTTAGGGCCCATAACGAACACCGGGGAGCTGTTTTTT. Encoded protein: CASSLGPITNTGELFF. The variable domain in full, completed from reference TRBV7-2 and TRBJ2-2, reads GAGVSQSPSNKVTEKGKDVELRCDPISGHTALYWYRQSLGQGLEFLIYFQGNSAPDKSGLPSDRFSAERTGGSVSTLTIQRTQQEDSAVYLCASSLGPITNTGELFFGEGSRLTVL.